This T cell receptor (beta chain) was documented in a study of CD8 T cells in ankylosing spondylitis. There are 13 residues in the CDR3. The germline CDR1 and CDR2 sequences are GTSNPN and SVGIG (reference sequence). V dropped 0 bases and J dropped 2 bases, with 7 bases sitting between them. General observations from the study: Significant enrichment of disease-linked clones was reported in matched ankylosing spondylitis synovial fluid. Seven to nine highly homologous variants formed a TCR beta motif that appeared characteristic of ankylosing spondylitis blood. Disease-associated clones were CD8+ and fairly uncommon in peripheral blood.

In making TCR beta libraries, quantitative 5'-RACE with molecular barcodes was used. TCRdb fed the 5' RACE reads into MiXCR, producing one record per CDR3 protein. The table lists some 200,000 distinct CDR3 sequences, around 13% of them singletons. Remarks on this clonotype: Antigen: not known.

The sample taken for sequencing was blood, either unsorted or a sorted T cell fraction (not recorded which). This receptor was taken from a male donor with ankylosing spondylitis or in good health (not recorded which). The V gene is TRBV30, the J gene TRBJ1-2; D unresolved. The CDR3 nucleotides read TGTGCCTGGAGTGTACAGCACAACTATGGCTACACCTTC. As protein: CAWSVQHNYGYTF. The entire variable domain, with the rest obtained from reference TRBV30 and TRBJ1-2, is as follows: SQTIHQWPATLVQPVGSPLSLECTVEGTSNPNLYWYRQAAGRGLQLLFYSVGIGQISSEVPQNLSASRPQDRQFILSSKKLLLSDSGFYLCAWSVQHNYGYTFGSGTRLTVV.